These 4 T cell receptor beta chains were sequenced from one sample in a study of T cell repertoires in cytomegalovirus infection. The antigens of these receptors remain unknown. MiXCR, run by TCRdb on the reads, gives a single entry per CDR3 protein. Among about 340,000 distinct CDR3 sequences listed, approximately 32% were seen once. The material sequenced was cultured PBMCs, taken from culture after CMV antigen stimulation. All receptors come from a human donor in good health (CMV status not recorded). Some clones in this sample may be carry-over from other donors' samples.

Ten or more counts support this clonotype. The chain couples TRBV7-2 to TRBJ2-3; 10 nucleotides line up with TRBD2. Germline V lookup: CDR1 SGHTA, CDR2 FQGNSA. CDR3 length: 16 residues. V shed 5 bases, J shed 4 bases, and the junction held 9 bases outside the gene matches. CDR3 sequence (DNA): TGTGCCAGCAGCCCACCTAGCGGGAGCTCTCCAGATACGCAGTATTTT. This translates into CASSPPSGSSPDTQYF. Using reference TRBV7-2 and TRBJ2-3 for the parts outside the CDR3, the full variable domain is GAGVSQSPSNKVTEKGKDVELRCDPISGHTALYWYRQSLGQGLEFLIYFQGNSAPDKSGLPSDRFSAERTGGSVSTLTIQRTQQEDSAVYLCASSPPSGSSPDTQYFGPGTRLTVL.

This clonotype has a count of ten or more. This sequence joins TRBV7-2 and TRBJ2-1, with a possible D match to TRBD2 (5 bases). Per germline, CDR1 SGHTA and CDR2 FQGNSA. Trimming pared 3 bases from V and 6 bases from J, leaving 15 bases between. This CDR3 comprises 15 residues. This CDR3 is CASSLRAGILNEQFF. CDR3 in DNA: TGTGCCAGCAGCTTGCGCGCGGGCATTCTCAATGAGCAGTTCTTC.

The chain uses TRBV12-3 or TRBV12-4 and TRBJ1-2; D is perhaps TRBD1 (6 bases). The V end lost 2 bases, the J end lost 9 bases, and 13 bases lay between the germline ends. This CDR3 spans 13 amino acids. The CDR3 DNA is TGTGCCAGCAGTTTAATCAAGGGGGAGAGCTACACCTTC. Its translation: CASSLIKGESYTF.

In this sample, this clonotype turned up a few times. The rearrangement joins TRBV19 to TRBJ1-2; D is unclear. This CDR3 comprises 14 residues. CDR1 is LNHDA and CDR2 is SQIVND in the germline V gene (reference sequence). V shed 1 base and J shed 4 bases, with 10 bases lying between them. CDR3 sequence (DNA): TGTGCCAGTAGTATAGGTACAGCGAGCTATGGCTACACCTTC. Translation: CASSIGTASYGYTF.